The source of this T cell receptor (beta chain) is a study of T cells in Graves' hyperthyroidism and ophthalmopathy. Concerning this clonotype: Its cognate antigen is unknown.

The study, taken as a whole, reports: Ophthalmopathy prediction by the model preceded onset by a median about 6 months. Blood also carried most thyroid clonotypes expanded above 0.001.

Researchers took RNA transcripts and amplified the TCR beta CDR3 regions from them. When the TCR CDR3 underwent first-round RT-PCR, the HTBI primer set was used. Each CDR3 protein is one row after TCRdb ran MiXCR on the multiplex PCR reads. The sample has approximately 500,000 distinct CDR3 sequences, 46% seen once. V lost 5 bases and J 7 bases, leaving 20 bases between the germline ends. The CDR3 spans 15 residues. Germline CDR1 reads SEHNR; CDR2 reads FQNEAQ (reference sequence). Stable disease denoted Graves' hyperthyroidism without ophthalmopathy progression within 18 months. Newly diagnosed hyperthyroidism patients aged 18 to 65 years had disease lasting under 2 months.

This chain joins TRBV7-9 and TRBJ1-1; D ambiguous. The sequenced sample was peripheral blood or thyroid tissue (not recorded which). This TCR derives from a woman younger than 30 with Graves' hyperthyroidism. This CDR3 is CASSAGLVPDNEAFF. The CDR3 nucleotides read TGTGCCAGCAGCGCCGGACTAGTTCCTGACAATGAAGCTTTCTTT.